One and the same sample provided the 18 T cell receptor beta chains below, sequenced in a study of siplizumab effects on memory and regulatory T cells. The repertoire was sequenced with immunoSEQ multiplex PCR; TCRdb's copy has only in-frame clones and lacks some. This repertoire shows about 100,000 clones, about 94% found once; its top ten account for 1% to 1.5%. The specimen sequenced was non-Treg CD4+ T cells sorted from blood. These receptors were collected from a human donor in good health.

This clone has just one count. Here the CDR3 reads CSVGNGGGNTIYF. CDR3 nucleotides: TGCAGCGTTGGGAATGGAGGCGGAAACACCATATATTTT. The chain is built from TRBV29-1 and TRBJ1-3, with no clear D. Germline CDR1 SQVTM, CDR2 ANQGSEA. Trimming left V 4 bases short and J 4 bases short, with 11 bases between. The CDR3 extends over 13 amino acids.

This chain joins TRBV5-5 and TRBJ2-1, with TRBD1 matching over 7 bases. Trimming cost V 4 bases and J 2 bases; bases outside gene matches: 3. The CDR3 consists of 14 residues. Germline V gene lookup returns CDR1 SGHKS and CDR2 YYEKEE (reference sequence). CDR3 loop: CASSPGTAYNEQFF. CDR3 bases: TGTGCCAGCAGCCCCGGGACAGCCTACAATGAGCAGTTCTTC.

This rearrangement joins TRBV7-9 to TRBJ2-1; unclear D gene. This CDR3 region has 12 residues. The V end lost 1 base, the J end lost 7 bases, and 5 bases lay between the germline ends. Germline CDR1 is SEHNR and CDR2 is FQNEAQ (reference sequence). Here the CDR3 DNA reads TGTGCCAGCAGCTTAGTACTAAATGAGCAGTTCTTC. This gives the protein CASSLVLNEQFF. The full variable domain, completed using reference TRBV7-9 and TRBJ2-1, is DTGVSQNPRHKITKRGQNVTFRCDPISEHNRLYWYRQTLGQGPEFLTYFQNEAQLEKSRLLSDRFSAERPKGSFSTLEIQRTEQGDSAMYLCASSLVLNEQFFGPGTRLTVL.

This clone was seen just once. The V and J genes are TRBV5-4 and TRBJ2-7; 7 bases align to TRBD2. Germline V CDR1 and CDR2: SGHNT, YYREEE (reference sequence). V was pared by 4 bases and J by 4 bases, with 8 bases of the junction left unmatched. The CDR3 spans 14 residues. CDR3 sequence (DNA): TGTGCCAGCAGCCCGATGGGGAGGGTATACGAGCAGTACTTC. As protein: CASSPMGRVYEQYF.

The V call is TRBV5-1, the J call TRBJ2-4; 9 bases map to TRBD1. From germline, CDR1 is SGHRS and CDR2 YFSETQ. V lost 1 base and J lost 6; bases outside the gene matches: 11. The CDR3 covers 17 residues. The CDR3, as DNA: TGCGCCAGCAGCTTGTCCCCCCGGGGACAGGGTCCAAACATTCAGTACTTC. Residues: CASSLSPRGQGPNIQYF.

The chain combines TRBV7-9 with TRBJ1-5; tentative D call: TRBD1 (6 bases). Trimming removed 2 bases from V and 2 bases from J, with 16 bases in between. This CDR3 has 17 residues. From germline, CDR1 is SEHNR and CDR2 FQNEAQ (reference sequence). Written as DNA, the CDR3 is TGTGCCAGCAGCTTAACTACAGGGCGCCCCGGCAATCAGCCCCAGCATTTT. It is translated as CASSLTTGRPGNQPQHF.

This chain links TRBV2 with TRBJ2-6; D possibly corresponds to TRBD2 (6 bases). Germline CDR1 and CDR2: SNHLY and FYNNEI. CDR3 length equals 15 residues. V was pared by 6 bases and J by 1 base, with 10 bases between. CDR3 bases: TGTGCCAGCAGCAGGGAGGCTTCTGGGGCCAACGTCCTGACTTTC. Its translation: CASSREASGANVLTF.

J is TRBJ2-3 and V is TRBV7-3, with 7 bases identical to TRBD1. The germline V gene encodes CDR1 SGHTA and CDR2 FQGTGA. The ends lost 4 bases at V and 6 bases at J; junction bases unmatched: 13. The CDR3 has 16 residues. The CDR3 is CASSSAPGQAWDTQYF. CDR3 sequence (DNA): TGTGCCAGCAGCTCGGCCCCAGGACAGGCCTGGGATACGCAGTATTTT.

The chain carries TRBV28 and TRBJ2-7; D possibly corresponds to TRBD2 (6 bases). This CDR3 has 13 residues. Trimming removed 7 bases at V and 1 base at J, with 11 bases between. Germline V gives CDR1 MDHEN, CDR2 SYDVKM. CDR3 amino acids: CASKRTKSYEQYF. CDR3 bases: TGTGCCAGCAAGCGGACTAAGTCCTACGAGCAGTACTTC.

This chain links TRBV29-1 with TRBJ1-2; perhaps TRBD1 as D (6 bases). CDR3 size: 12 residues. The V and J ends lost 6 bases and 5 bases respectively, with 13 bases between them. Germline V lookup: CDR1 SQVTM, CDR2 ANQGSEA. The CDR3 nucleotides are TGCAGCGTGTCGGGGAGGGGGTATGGCTACACCTTC. Translating it yields CSVSGRGYGYTF.

The J gene is TRBJ1-2, the V gene TRBV6-5; D remains ambiguous. V lost 6 bases to trimming and J lost 8 bases, with 7 bases between them. Germline CDR1 reads MNHEY; CDR2 reads SVGAGI. This CDR3 has 10 residues. The CDR3 loop reads CASSLEGYTF. In DNA, the CDR3 is TGTGCCAGCAGCCTGGAGGGCTACACCTTC.

This clone appeared a single time. The chain carries TRBV5-8 and TRBJ1-3, with TRBD1 matching over 7 bases. The CDR3 covers 14 residues. The germline V gene encodes CDR1 SGHTS and CDR2 YDEGEE. The ends lost 2 bases at V and 5 bases at J; junction bases unmatched: 4. The DNA for the CDR3 is TGTGCCAGCAGCTTTGGGGACAGTCGAAACACCATATATTTT. This encodes CASSFGDSRNTIYF.

The chain couples TRBV2 to TRBJ1-1; D possibly corresponds to TRBD1 (5 bases). Germline values: CDR1 SNHLY, CDR2 FYNNEI. Trimming took 3 bases from V and 7 from J, leaving 12 bases between them. The CDR3 has 13 residues. The CDR3 nucleotides read TGTGCCAGCAGTGAGGAAATCAGGGTTGAAGCTTTCTTT. The encoded protein is CASSEEIRVEAFF. Looking up the rest from reference TRBV2 and TRBJ1-1 gives the full variable domain: EPEVTQTPSHQVTQMGQEVILRCVPISNHLYFYWYRQILGQKVEFLVSFYNNEISEKSEIFDDQFSVERPDGSNFTLKIRSTKLEDSAMYFCASSEEIRVEAFFGQGTRLTVV.

The chain recombines TRBV11-3 with TRBJ2-7, with 9 bases that match TRBD1. Germline V gene sequence: CDR1 SGHNT, CDR2 YENEEA. The CDR3 has 14 residues. Trimming removed 5 bases from V and 5 bases from J; junction bases left unmatched: 7. CDR3 sequence (DNA): TGTGCCAGCAGCCTCAGACAGGGGGGGGACGAGCAGTACTTC. As protein: CASSLRQGGDEQYF. The full variable domain, completed using reference TRBV11-3 and TRBJ2-7, is EAGVVQSPRYKIIEKKQPVAFWCNPISGHNTLYWYLQNLGQGPELLIRYENEEAVDDSQLPKDRFSAERLKGVDSTLKIQPAELGDSAVYLCASSLRQGGDEQYFGPGTRLTVT.

The chain joins TRBV9 to TRBJ2-2, with 8 bases identical to TRBD1. The germline CDR1 and CDR2 sequences are SGDLS and YYNGEE. This CDR3 region has 15 residues. Trimming took 1 base from V and 7 from J; bases not matched to a gene: 6. CDR3 region: CASSVLQGGGGELFF. CDR3 in DNA: TGTGCCAGCAGCGTACTACAGGGGGGAGGCGGGGAGCTGTTTTTT.

This clone was recorded once. The rearrangement links TRBV7-9 to TRBJ1-5, with a weak D call TRBD1 (6 bases). The germline V gene has CDR1 SEHNR and CDR2 FQNEAQ (reference sequence). V was pared by 4 bases and J by 6 bases, with 13 bases between. This CDR3 contains 14 residues. This CDR3 reads CASSSLGGTQPQHF. CDR3 DNA: TGTGCCAGCAGCTCCTTGGGGGGCACTCAGCCCCAGCATTTT. The whole variable domain, remainder taken from reference TRBV7-9 and TRBJ1-5, is DTGVSQNPRHKITKRGQNVTFRCDPISEHNRLYWYRQTLGQGPEFLTYFQNEAQLEKSRLLSDRFSAERPKGSFSTLEIQRTEQGDSAMYLCASSSLGGTQPQHFGDGTRLSIL.

The gene calls are TRBV19 and TRBJ2-7; 7 bases align to TRBD1. Germline V gene data show CDR1 as LNHDA and CDR2 as SQIVND (reference sequence). Trimming at V came to 7 bases and at J to 9 bases, leaving 12 bases not matched to a gene. This CDR3 has 13 amino acids. The CDR3 DNA follows: TGTGCCAGTAAGGGACAGCCGGCCGAGGTGCAGTACTTC. This sequence encodes CASKGQPAEVQYF.

V usage is TRBV19 and J usage is TRBJ1-2, with D perhaps matching TRBD1 (6 bases). Germline lookup yields CDR1 LNHDA and CDR2 SQIVND (reference sequence). V dropped 1 base and J dropped 4 bases, with 13 bases sitting between them. The CDR3 is 15 amino acids. This CDR3 is CASSIGGGNSYGYTF. The CDR3 DNA reads as TGTGCCAGTAGTATAGGAGGGGGAAACAGCTATGGCTACACCTTC.